The present entry profiles one T cell receptor (beta chain) with its context. This sample is drawn from a study of blood T cells in healthy people across ages. The germline V gene encodes CDR1 MNHEY and CDR2 SVGEGT. V shed 8 bases and J shed 4 bases, with 13 bases lying between them. The length of the CDR3 is 13 residues. Primers used in a second PCR of roughly 6 to 11 cycles were a sample-barcoded 5' primer and a J-beta primer mix. TCRdb fed the 5' RACE reads into MiXCR, producing one record per CDR3 protein. The sample has roughly 700,000 distinct CDR3 sequences; roughly 49% are singletons. The clonotype was recovered from a woman in her sixties in good health. Sequencing was done on a sample of blood. This chain uses TRBV6-2 or TRBV6-3 with TRBJ2-3; D remains unclear. CDR3 coding DNA: TGTGCCAGCCGTCTAACCTCCTCAGATACGCAGTATTTT. Translation gives CASRLTSSDTQYF.